This T cell receptor (beta chain) was identified in a study of cytomegalovirus exposure and HLA in healthy donors. Trimming left V 1 base short and J 0 bases short, with 13 bases between. Per the germline V gene, CDR1 is LNHNV and CDR2 is YYDKDF (reference sequence). This CDR3 has 17 amino acids. The PCR had 60 Vbeta and 13 Jbeta primers. The table came from immunoSEQ multiplex PCR; TCRdb's copy has only in-frame clones and leaves some out. The top ten hold less than 9% of the sample, which has 95,000 to 150,000 clones, more than 60% seen once. This clone was counted only a few times. The antigen is undetermined. Points from the study as a whole: A later look showed TCR association rates differing by HLA locus, highest for DRB1 and lowest for HLA-C.

This chain links TRBV15 with TRBJ2-1, with a weak D call TRBD2 (5 bases). This TCR was sampled from a woman in her thirties or forties in good health and CMV-seropositive. Sequencing used PBMCs. The CDR3 sequence: CATSRVPDGSSYNEQFF. The CDR3 DNA sequence: TGTGCCACCAGCAGAGTCCCGGATGGGAGCTCCTACAATGAGCAGTTCTTC.